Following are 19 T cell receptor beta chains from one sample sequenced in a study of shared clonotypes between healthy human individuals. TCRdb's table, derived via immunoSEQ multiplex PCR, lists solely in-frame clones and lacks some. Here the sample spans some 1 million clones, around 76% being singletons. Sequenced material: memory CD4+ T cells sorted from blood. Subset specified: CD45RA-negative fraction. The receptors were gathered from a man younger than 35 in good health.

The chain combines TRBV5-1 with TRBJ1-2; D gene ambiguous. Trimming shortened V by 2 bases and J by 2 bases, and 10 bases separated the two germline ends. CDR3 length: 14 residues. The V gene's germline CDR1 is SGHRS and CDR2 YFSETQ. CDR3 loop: CASSLTQENYGYTF. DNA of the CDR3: TGCGCCAGCAGCTTAACGCAGGAGAACTATGGCTACACCTTC. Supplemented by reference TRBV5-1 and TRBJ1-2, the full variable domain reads KAGVTQTPRYLIKTRGQQVTLSCSPISGHRSVSWYQQTPGQGLQFLFEYFSETQRNKGNFPGRFSGRQFSNSRSEMNVSTLELGDSALYLCASSLTQENYGYTFGSGTRLTVV.

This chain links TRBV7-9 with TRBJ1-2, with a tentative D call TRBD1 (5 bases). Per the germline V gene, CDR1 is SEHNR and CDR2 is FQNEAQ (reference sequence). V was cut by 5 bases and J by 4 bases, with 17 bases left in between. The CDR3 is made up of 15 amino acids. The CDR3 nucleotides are TGTGCCAGCAGCGGCGCGGCAGGGAGTGGCTATGGCTACACCTTC. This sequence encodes CASSGAAGSGYGYTF. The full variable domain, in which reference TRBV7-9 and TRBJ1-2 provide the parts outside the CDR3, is DTGVSQNPRHKITKRGQNVTFRCDPISEHNRLYWYRQTLGQGPEFLTYFQNEAQLEKSRLLSDRFSAERPKGSFSTLEIQRTEQGDSAMYLCASSGAAGSGYGYTFGSGTRLTVV.

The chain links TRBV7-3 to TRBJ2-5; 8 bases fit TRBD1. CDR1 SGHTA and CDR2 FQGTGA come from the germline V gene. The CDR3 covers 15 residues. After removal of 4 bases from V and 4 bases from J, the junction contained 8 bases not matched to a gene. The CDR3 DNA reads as TGTGCCAGCAGCTCCGGACAGGGAAGTTTAGAGACCCAGTACTTC. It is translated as CASSSGQGSLETQYF.

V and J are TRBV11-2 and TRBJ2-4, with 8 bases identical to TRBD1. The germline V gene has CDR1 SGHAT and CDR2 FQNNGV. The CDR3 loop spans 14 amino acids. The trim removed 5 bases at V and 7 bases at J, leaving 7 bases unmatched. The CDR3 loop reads CASSPRTGPNIQYF. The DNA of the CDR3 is TGTGCCAGCAGCCCCCGGACAGGGCCGAACATTCAGTACTTC.

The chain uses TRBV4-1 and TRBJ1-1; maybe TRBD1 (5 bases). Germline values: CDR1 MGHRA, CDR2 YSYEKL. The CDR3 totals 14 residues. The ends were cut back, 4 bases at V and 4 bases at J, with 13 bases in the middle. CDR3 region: CASSRPGQFTEAFF. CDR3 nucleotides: TGCGCCAGCAGCCGCCCGGGGCAGTTCACTGAAGCTTTCTTT.

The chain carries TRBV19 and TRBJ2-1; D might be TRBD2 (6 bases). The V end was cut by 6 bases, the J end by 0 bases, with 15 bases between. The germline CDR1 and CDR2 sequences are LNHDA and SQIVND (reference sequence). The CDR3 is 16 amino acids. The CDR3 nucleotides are TGTGCCAGTAGGCCGGAGGGCCTTAGCTCCTACAATGAGCAGTTCTTC. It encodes CASRPEGLSSYNEQFF.

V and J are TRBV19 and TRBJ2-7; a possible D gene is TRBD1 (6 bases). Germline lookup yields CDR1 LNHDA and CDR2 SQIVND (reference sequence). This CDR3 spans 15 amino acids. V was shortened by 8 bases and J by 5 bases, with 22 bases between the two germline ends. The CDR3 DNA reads TGTGCCAGTGGGTCCCTCGGACAGAGAAGAAACGAGCAGTACTTC. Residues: CASGSLGQRRNEQYF.

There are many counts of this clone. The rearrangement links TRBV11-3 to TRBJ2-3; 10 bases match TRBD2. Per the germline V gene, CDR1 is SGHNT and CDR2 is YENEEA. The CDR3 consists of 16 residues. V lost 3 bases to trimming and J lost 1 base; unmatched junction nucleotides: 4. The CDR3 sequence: CASSFSGGQGTDTQYF. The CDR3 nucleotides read TGTGCCAGCAGCTTTAGCGGGGGGCAGGGCACAGATACGCAGTATTTT.

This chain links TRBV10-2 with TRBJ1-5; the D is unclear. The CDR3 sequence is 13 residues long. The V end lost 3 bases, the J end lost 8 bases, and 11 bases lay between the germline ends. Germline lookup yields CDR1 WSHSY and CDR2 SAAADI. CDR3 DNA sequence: TGCGCCAGCAGTGATACCGGGGTTGAGCCCCAGCATTTT. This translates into CASSDTGVEPQHF.

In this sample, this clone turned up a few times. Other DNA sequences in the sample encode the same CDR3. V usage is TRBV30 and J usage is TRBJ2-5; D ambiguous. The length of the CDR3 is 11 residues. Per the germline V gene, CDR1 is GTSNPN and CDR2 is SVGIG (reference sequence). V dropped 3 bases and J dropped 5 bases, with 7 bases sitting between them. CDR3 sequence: CAWRGRETQYF. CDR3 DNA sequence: TGTGCCTGGAGGGGCAGGGAGACCCAGTACTTC.

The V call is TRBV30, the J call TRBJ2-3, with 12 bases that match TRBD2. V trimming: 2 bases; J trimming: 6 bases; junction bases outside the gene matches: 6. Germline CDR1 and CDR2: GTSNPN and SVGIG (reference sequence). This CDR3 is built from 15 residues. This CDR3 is CAWSPLAGGLDTQYF. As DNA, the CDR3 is TGTGCCTGGAGTCCCCTAGCGGGGGGGCTTGATACGCAGTATTTT.

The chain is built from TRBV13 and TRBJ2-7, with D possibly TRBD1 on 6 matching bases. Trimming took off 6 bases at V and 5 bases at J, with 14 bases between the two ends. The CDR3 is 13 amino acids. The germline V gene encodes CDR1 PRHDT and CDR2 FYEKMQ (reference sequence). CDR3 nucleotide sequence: TGTGCCAGCAGACTAACAGGGAGCCACGAGCAGTACTTC. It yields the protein CASRLTGSHEQYF. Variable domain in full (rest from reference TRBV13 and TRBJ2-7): AAGVIQSPRHLIKEKRETATLKCYPIPRHDTVYWYQQGPGQDPQFLISFYEKMQSDKGSIPDRFSAQQFSDYHSELNMSSLELGDSALYFCASRLTGSHEQYFGPGTRLTVT.

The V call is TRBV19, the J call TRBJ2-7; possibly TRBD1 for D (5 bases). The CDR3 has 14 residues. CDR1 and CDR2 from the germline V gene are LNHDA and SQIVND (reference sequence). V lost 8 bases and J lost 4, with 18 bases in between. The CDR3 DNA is TGTGCCAGTTCCTTCCGCGGACACCAGTACGAGCAGTACTTC. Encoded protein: CASSFRGHQYEQYF.

CDR3 region: CASSFLAGDTYEQYF. The CDR3 bases are TGTGCCAGCAGCTTTTTAGCGGGAGATACGTACGAGCAGTACTTC. The rearrangement uses TRBV7-2 and TRBJ2-7, with TRBD2 matching 9 bases. Germline CDR1 and CDR2: SGHTA and FQGNSA. J gave up 4 bases and V 3 bases, and 7 bases lay outside the gene matches. The CDR3 totals 15 residues. Looking up the rest from reference TRBV7-2 and TRBJ2-7 gives the full variable domain: GAGVSQSPSNKVTEKGKDVELRCDPISGHTALYWYRQSLGQGLEFLIYFQGNSAPDKSGLPSDRFSAERTGGSVSTLTIQRTQQEDSAVYLCASSFLAGDTYEQYFGPGTRLTVT.

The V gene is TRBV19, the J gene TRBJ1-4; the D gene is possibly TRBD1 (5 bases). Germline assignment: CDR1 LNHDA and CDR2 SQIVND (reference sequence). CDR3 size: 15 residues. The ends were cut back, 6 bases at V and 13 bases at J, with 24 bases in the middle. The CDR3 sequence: CASRGVEERNRLLFF. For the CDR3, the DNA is TGTGCCAGTAGGGGGGTCGAGGAGCGAAACAGATTACTGTTTTTT. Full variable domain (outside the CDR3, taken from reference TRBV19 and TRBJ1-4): DGGITQSPKYLFRKEGQNVTLSCEQNLNHDAMYWYRQDPGQGLRLIYYSQIVNDFQKGDIAEGYSVSREKKESFPLTVTSAQKNPTAFYLCASRGVEERNRLLFFGSGTQLSVL.

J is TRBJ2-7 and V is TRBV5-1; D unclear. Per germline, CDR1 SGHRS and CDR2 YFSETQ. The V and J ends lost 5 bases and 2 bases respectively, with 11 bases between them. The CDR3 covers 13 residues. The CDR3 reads CASSTDGAYEQYF. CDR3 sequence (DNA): TGCGCCAGCAGTACGGACGGAGCCTACGAGCAGTACTTC.

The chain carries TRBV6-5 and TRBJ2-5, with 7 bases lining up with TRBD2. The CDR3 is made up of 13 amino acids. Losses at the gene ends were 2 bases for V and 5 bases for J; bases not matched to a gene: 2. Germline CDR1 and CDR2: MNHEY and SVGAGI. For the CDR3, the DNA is TGTGCCAGCAGTTACGGCGGGAGTGAGACCCAGTACTTC. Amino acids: CASSYGGSETQYF.

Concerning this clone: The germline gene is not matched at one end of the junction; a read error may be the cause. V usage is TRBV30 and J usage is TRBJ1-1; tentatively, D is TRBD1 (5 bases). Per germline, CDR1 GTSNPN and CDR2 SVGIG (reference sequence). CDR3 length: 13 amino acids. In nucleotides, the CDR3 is TGTGCCTGGAGTGCCAAAGCAAGGGGTGAAGCTTCCTTT. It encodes CAWSAKARGEASF.

CDR3 protein: CAWSKTNSPLHF. CDR3 coding DNA: TGTGCCTGGAGTAAGACCAATTCACCCCTCCACTTT. The chain joins TRBV30 to TRBJ1-6; D is uncertain. The CDR3 runs to 12 residues. Germline loops: CDR1 GTSNPN, CDR2 SVGIG (reference sequence). Trimming took 2 bases from V and 7 from J, leaving 6 bases between them.